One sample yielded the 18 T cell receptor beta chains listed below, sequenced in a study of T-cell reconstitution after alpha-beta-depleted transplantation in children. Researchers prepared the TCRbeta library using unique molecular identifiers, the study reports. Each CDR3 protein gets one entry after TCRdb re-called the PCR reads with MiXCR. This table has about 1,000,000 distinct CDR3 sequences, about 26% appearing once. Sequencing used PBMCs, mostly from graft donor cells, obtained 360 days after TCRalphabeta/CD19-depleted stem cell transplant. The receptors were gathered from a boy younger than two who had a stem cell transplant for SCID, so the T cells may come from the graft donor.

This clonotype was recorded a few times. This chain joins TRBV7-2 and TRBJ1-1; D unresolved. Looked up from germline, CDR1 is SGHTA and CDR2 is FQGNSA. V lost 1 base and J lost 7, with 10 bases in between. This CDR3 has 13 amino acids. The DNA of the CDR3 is TGTGCCAGCAGCTTAGGGTTCTACAGTGAAGCTTTCTTT. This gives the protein CASSLGFYSEAFF.

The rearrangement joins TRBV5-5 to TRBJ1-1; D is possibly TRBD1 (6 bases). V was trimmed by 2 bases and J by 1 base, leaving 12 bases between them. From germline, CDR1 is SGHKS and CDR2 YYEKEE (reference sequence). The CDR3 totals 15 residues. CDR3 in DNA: TGTGCCAGCAGCTTCCGGACAGAATCGAACACTGAAGCTTTCTTT. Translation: CASSFRTESNTEAFF.

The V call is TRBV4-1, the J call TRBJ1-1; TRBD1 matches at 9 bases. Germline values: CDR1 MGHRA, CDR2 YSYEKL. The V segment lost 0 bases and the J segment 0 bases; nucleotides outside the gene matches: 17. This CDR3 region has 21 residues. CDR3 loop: CASSQDCGTRTGQGMNTEAFF. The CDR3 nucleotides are TGCGCCAGCAGCCAAGATTGCGGTACCAGGACGGGACAGGGAATGAACACTGAAGCTTTCTTT.

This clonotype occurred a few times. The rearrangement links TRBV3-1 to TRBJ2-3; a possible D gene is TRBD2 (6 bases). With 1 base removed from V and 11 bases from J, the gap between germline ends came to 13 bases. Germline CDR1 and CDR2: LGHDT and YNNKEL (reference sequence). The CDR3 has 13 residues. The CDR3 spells CASSQGEAGGQYF. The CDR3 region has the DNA TGTGCCAGCAGCCAAGGAGAAGCGGGCGGGCAGTATTTT.

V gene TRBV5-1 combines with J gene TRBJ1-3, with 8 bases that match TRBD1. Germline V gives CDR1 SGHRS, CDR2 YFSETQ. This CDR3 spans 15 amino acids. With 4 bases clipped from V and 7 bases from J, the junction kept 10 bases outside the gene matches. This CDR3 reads CASSPRTGTRNTIYF. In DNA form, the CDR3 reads TGCGCCAGCAGCCCGCGGACAGGGACAAGGAACACCATATATTTT.

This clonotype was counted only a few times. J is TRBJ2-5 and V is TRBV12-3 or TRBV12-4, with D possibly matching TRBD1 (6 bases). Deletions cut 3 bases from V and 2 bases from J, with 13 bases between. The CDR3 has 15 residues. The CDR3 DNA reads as TGTGCCAGCAGTTTTGTGGGCAGGGGTCAAGAGACCCAGTACTTC. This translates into CASSFVGRGQETQYF.

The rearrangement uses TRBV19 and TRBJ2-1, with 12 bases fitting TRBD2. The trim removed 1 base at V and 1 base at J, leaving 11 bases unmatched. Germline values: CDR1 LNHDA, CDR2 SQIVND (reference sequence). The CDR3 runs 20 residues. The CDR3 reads CASSIAYTLTSGGSYNEQFF. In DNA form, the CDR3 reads TGTGCCAGTAGTATAGCCTACACACTTACTAGCGGGGGGTCCTACAATGAGCAGTTCTTC. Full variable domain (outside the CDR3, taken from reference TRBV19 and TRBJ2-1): DGGITQSPKYLFRKEGQNVTLSCEQNLNHDAMYWYRQDPGQGLRLIYYSQIVNDFQKGDIAEGYSVSREKKESFPLTVTSAQKNPTAFYLCASSIAYTLTSGGSYNEQFFGPGTRLTVL.

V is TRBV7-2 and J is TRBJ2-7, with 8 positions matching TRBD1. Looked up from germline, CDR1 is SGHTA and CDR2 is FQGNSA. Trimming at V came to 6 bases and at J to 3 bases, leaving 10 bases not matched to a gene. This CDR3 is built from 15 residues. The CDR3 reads CASRPGDRGRYEQYF. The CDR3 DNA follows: TGTGCCAGCAGACCCGGAGACAGGGGACGCTACGAGCAGTACTTC.

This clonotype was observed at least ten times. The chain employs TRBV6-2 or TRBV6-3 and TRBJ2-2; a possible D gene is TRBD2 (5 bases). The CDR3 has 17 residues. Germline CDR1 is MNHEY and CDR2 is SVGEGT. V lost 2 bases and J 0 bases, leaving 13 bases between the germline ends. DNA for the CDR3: TGTGCCAGCAGTTACCCGACCGCCGGGGCGAACACCGGGGAGCTGTTTTTT. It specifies CASSYPTAGANTGELFF.

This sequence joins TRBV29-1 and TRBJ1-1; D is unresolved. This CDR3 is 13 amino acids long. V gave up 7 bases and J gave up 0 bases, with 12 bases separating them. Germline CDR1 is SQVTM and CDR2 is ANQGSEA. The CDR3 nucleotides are TGCAGCGCCTCGTCTACCCTGAACACTGAAGCTTTCTTT. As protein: CSASSTLNTEAFF.

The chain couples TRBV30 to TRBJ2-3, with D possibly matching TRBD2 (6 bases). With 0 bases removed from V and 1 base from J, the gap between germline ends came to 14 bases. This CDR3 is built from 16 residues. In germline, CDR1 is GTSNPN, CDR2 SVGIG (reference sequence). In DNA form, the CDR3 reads TGTGCCTGGAGTGTACGGCGCGGGGCCGGCACAGATACGCAGTATTTT. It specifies CAWSVRRGAGTDTQYF.

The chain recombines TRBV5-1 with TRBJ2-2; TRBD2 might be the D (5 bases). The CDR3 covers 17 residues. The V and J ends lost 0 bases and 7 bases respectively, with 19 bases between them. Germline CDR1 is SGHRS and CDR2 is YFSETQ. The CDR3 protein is CASSLAAGVRSLGELFF. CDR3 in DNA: TGCGCCAGCAGCTTGGCCGCGGGCGTCCGCTCTCTCGGGGAGCTGTTTTTT. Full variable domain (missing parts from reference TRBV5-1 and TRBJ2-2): KAGVTQTPRYLIKTRGQQVTLSCSPISGHRSVSWYQQTPGQGLQFLFEYFSETQRNKGNFPGRFSGRQFSNSRSEMNVSTLELGDSALYLCASSLAAGVRSLGELFFGEGSRLTVL.

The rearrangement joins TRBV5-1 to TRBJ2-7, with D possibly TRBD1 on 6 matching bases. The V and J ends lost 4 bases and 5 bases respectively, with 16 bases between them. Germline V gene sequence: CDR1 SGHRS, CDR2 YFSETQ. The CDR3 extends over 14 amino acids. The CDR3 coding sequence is TGCGCCAGCAGCCCAGAACGGACAGTAAACGAGCAGTACTTC. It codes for CASSPERTVNEQYF.

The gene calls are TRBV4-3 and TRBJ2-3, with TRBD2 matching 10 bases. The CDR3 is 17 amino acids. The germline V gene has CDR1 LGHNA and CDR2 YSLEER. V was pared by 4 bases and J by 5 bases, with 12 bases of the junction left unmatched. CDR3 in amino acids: CASSLIAGASGGDTQYF. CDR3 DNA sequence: TGCGCCAGCAGCCTGATCGCGGGGGCTAGCGGGGGAGATACGCAGTATTTT.

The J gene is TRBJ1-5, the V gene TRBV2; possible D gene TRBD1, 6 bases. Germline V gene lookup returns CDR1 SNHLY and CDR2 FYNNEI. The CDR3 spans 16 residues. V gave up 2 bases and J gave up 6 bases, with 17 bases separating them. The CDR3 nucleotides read TGTGCCAGCAGTGAAAGGCGACAGGCCCGGGGTCAGCCCCAGCATTTT. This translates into CASSERRQARGQPQHF.

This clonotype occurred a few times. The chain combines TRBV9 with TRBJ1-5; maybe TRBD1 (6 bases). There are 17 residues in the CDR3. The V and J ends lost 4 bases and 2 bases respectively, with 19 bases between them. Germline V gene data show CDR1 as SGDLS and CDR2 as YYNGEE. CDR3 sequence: CASSRVGQTPCNQPQHF. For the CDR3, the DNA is TGTGCCAGCAGCCGAGTCGGACAGACACCATGCAATCAGCCCCAGCATTTT.

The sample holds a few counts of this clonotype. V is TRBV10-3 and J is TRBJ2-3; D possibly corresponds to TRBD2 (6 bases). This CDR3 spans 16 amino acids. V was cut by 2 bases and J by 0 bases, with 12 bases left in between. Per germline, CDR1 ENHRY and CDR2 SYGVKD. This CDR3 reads CAISELPLASTDTQYF. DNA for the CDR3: TGTGCCATCAGTGAGCTTCCCCTAGCGAGCACAGATACGCAGTATTTT.

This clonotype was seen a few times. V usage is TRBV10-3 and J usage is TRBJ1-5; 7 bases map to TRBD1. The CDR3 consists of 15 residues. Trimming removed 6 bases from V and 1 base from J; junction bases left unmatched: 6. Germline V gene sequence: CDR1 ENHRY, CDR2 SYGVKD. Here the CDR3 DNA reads TGTGCCATCAGAGACGACAGGGAGAGCAATCAGCCCCAGCATTTT. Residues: CAIRDDRESNQPQHF.